These 28 T cell receptor beta chains were sequenced from one sample in a study of CD8 T cells in ankylosing spondylitis. TCRdb reanalysed the 5' RACE reads using MiXCR and keeps one entry per CDR3 protein. The table lists roughly 240,000 distinct CDR3 sequences, around 8% of them singletons. The specimen sequenced was blood, either unsorted or a sorted T cell fraction (not recorded which). All receptors come from a female donor with ankylosing spondylitis or in good health (not recorded which).

In this sample, this clonotype turned up many times. This sequence joins TRBV5-1 and TRBJ2-3, with D uncertain. V lost 2 bases to trimming and J lost 2 bases, with 12 bases between them. This CDR3 is built from 15 residues. Germline loops: CDR1 SGHRS, CDR2 YFSETQ. In nucleotides, the CDR3 is TGCGCCAGCAGCTTAACTCTACTTTCCACAGATACGCAGTATTTT. As protein: CASSLTLLSTDTQYF.

This clonotype was observed at least ten times. The genes are TRBV20-1 and TRBJ2-6; D gene ambiguous. The CDR3 totals 14 residues. V lost 5 bases, J lost 0 bases, and 8 bases lay in between. The germline CDR1 and CDR2 sequences are DFQATT and SNEGSKA (reference sequence). The DNA for the CDR3 is TGCAGTGCTTACAAGAGCTCTGGGGCCAACGTCCTGACTTTC. Amino acid sequence: CSAYKSSGANVLTF.

There are many counts of this clonotype. CDR3 amino acids: CASSVLGANTEAFF. For the CDR3, the DNA is TGTGCCAGCAGCGTACTGGGAGCGAACACTGAAGCTTTCTTT. The J gene is TRBJ1-1, the V gene TRBV9, with D unresolved. V was pared by 1 base and J by 1 base, with 8 bases between. CDR1 and CDR2 from the germline V gene are SGDLS and YYNGEE. CDR3 length equals 14 residues.

The sample holds many counts of this clonotype. The CDR3 is CASSHQGDEQFF. The CDR3 DNA is TGTGCCAGCAGCCATCAGGGGGATGAGCAGTTCTTC. The V call is TRBV11-3, the J call TRBJ2-1, with TRBD1 matching 7 bases. V gave up 5 bases and J gave up 8 bases; unmatched junction bases: 3. The CDR3 totals 12 residues. Germline lookup yields CDR1 SGHNT and CDR2 YENEEA. Full variable domain (remainder filled in from reference TRBV11-3 and TRBJ2-1): EAGVVQSPRYKIIEKKQPVAFWCNPISGHNTLYWYLQNLGQGPELLIRYENEEAVDDSQLPKDRFSAERLKGVDSTLKIQPAELGDSAVYLCASSHQGDEQFFGPGTRLTVL.

In this sample, this clonotype turned up many times. The chain has TRBV6-1 and TRBJ2-1, with 14 bases lining up with TRBD2. The V gene's germline CDR1 is MNHNS and CDR2 SASEGT. The CDR3 covers 15 residues. The ends lost 5 bases at V and 10 bases at J; junction bases unmatched: 7. Here the CDR3 DNA reads TGTGCCAGCAGTCTTAGACTAGCGGGAGGGCTAGAGCAGTTCTTC. Translating gives CASSLRLAGGLEQFF.

The table lists this clonotype with many counts. The rearrangement joins TRBV5-1 to TRBJ2-1; tentatively, D is TRBD2 (5 bases). Germline V gene lookup returns CDR1 SGHRS and CDR2 YFSETQ. Trimming removed 4 bases at V and 9 bases at J, with 17 bases between. CDR3 length: 14 amino acids. The CDR3 protein is CASSGAAQSSEQFF. DNA of the CDR3: TGCGCCAGCAGCGGAGCGGCCCAAAGTAGTGAGCAGTTCTTC.

At least ten counts were recorded for this clonotype. The chain combines TRBV7-2 with TRBJ2-7, with D uncertain. The CDR3 loop spans 15 amino acids. V dropped 1 base and J dropped 2 bases, with 12 bases sitting between them. The germline V gene encodes CDR1 SGHTA and CDR2 FQGNSA. The CDR3 loop is CASSLESLLAYEQYF. In nucleotides, the CDR3 is TGTGCCAGCAGCTTAGAGTCCTTGTTGGCCTACGAGCAGTACTTC.

This clonotype was recorded many times. At one end, the junction sequence differs from germline, possibly due to a read error. The rearrangement links TRBV6-1 to TRBJ2-5; no clear D gene. This CDR3 spans 14 amino acids. CDR1 is MNHNS and CDR2 is SASEGT in the germline V gene. CDR3 in DNA: TGTGCCAGCAGTCCGAGGACCTACCAGGAGACCCAGTACTTC. This gives the protein CASSPRTYQETQYF.

This clonotype was found many times. J is TRBJ1-2 and V is TRBV20-1, with 10 bases aligning to TRBD1. CDR1 DFQATT and CDR2 SNEGSKA come from the germline V gene (reference sequence). This CDR3 is built from 15 residues. The trim removed 0 bases at V and 7 bases at J, leaving 8 bases unmatched. CDR3 in amino acids: CSARDRDRGSSGYTF. The CDR3 DNA sequence: TGCAGTGCTAGAGACCGGGACAGGGGCTCCTCTGGCTACACCTTC.

This clonotype was detected ten times or more. The chain combines TRBV3-1 with TRBJ2-5; no reliable D call. Germline V gene data show CDR1 as LGHDT and CDR2 as YNNKEL (reference sequence). The CDR3 runs 14 residues. Trimming shortened V by 1 base and J by 5 bases, and 11 bases separated the two germline ends. CDR3 nucleotide sequence: TGTGCCAGCAGCCAAGTCCGCAGTGTGGAGACCCAGTACTTC. Protein sequence: CASSQVRSVETQYF.

This clonotype was observed a handful of times. CDR3 nucleotides: TGTGCCAGCAGTTACTCTGAACAGGGTTCGGACTACGAGCAGTACTTC. Amino acids: CASSYSEQGSDYEQYF. This chain links TRBV6-2 or TRBV6-3 with TRBJ2-7; maybe TRBD1 (6 bases). V lost 0 bases and J 3 bases, leaving 15 bases between the germline ends. Germline V gene sequence: CDR1 MNHEY, CDR2 SVGEGT. The CDR3 loop spans 16 amino acids.

This clonotype was seen at least ten times. The chain is built from TRBV7-2 and TRBJ2-2; D possibly corresponds to TRBD2 (6 bases). The germline V gene encodes CDR1 SGHTA and CDR2 FQGNSA. V gave up 5 bases and J gave up 6 bases, with 22 bases separating them. The CDR3 totals 17 residues. This CDR3 reads CASSPPGLAFGAGELFF. The CDR3 nucleotides are TGTGCCAGCAGCCCCCCCGGGCTAGCGTTCGGGGCCGGGGAGCTGTTTTTT.

This clonotype has ten or more counts. The chain has TRBV6-1 and TRBJ2-2; D is uncertain. CDR3 length equals 14 residues. The germline gives CDR1 MNHNS, CDR2 SASEGT. Between the trimmed V and J ends, which lost 5 bases and 2 bases, there was a span of 9 bases. The CDR3 loop reads CASSPDPNTGELFF. The CDR3 DNA follows: TGTGCCAGCAGTCCCGATCCAAACACCGGGGAGCTGTTTTTT.

The chain employs TRBV11-2 and TRBJ2-2; 9 bases align to TRBD1. Per germline, CDR1 SGHAT and CDR2 FQNNGV. Trimming cost V 7 bases and J 5 bases; bases outside gene matches: 14. The CDR3 is 17 residues long. In DNA form, the CDR3 reads TGTGCCAGCACCTCGAACAGGGGGCCGGCGAGGACCGGGGAGCTGTTTTTT. It specifies CASTSNRGPARTGELFF.

The sample holds a few counts of this clonotype. This chain links TRBV29-1 with TRBJ2-1, with 7 bases matching TRBD2. J gave up 6 bases and V 1 base, and 6 bases lay outside the gene matches. The CDR3 loop spans 14 amino acids. CDR1 is SQVTM, CDR2 ANQGSEA, per germline. The CDR3 loop is CSVEGSGILNEQFF. In DNA, the CDR3 is TGCAGCGTTGAAGGCAGCGGGATTCTCAATGAGCAGTTCTTC.

At least ten counts were recorded for this clonotype. The V gene is TRBV20-1, the J gene TRBJ2-3, with TRBD2 as a possible D gene (8 bases). CDR1 is DFQATT, CDR2 SNEGSKA, per germline (reference sequence). Between the trimmed V and J ends, which lost 5 bases and 4 bases, there was a span of 19 bases. CDR3 length equals 15 residues. The CDR3, as DNA: TGCAGTGCTCCTGTAGCGGGACAGATCGCAGATACGCAGTATTTT. This translates into CSAPVAGQIADTQYF.

Of note for this clonotype: A much larger clone differs by one base, so this may be a read error. Since the CDR3 does not end with the conserved phenylalanine or tryptophan, this likely comes from a read error. V gene TRBV7-9 combines with J gene TRBJ2-1, with TRBD2 matching over 7 bases. The CDR3 is made up of 14 amino acids. The V gene's germline CDR1 is SEHNR and CDR2 FQNEAQ (reference sequence). J was trimmed by 7 bases and V by 3 bases; bases with no gene match: 6. CDR3 bases: TGTGCCAGCAGCTTGGCGGGAGCTCGGAATGAGCAGTTCTTA. Translating it yields CASSLAGARNEQFL.

In this sample, this clonotype turned up a few times. The V and J genes are TRBV12-5 and TRBJ1-6; D is ambiguous. The CDR3 sequence is 14 residues long. CDR1 is LGHNT, CDR2 FRNRAP, per germline. Trimming took off 7 bases at V and 6 bases at J, with 13 bases between the two ends. The CDR3 DNA reads as TGTGCTAGTGCCCTACAGCCTATTAATTCACCCCTCCACTTT. This codes for CASALQPINSPLHF.

As regards this clonotype: A much larger clone differs from this one at a single base, so this may be a read error. The V gene is TRBV6-2 or TRBV6-3, the J gene TRBJ2-7; the D gene could be TRBD1 or TRBD2 (5 bases each). The CDR3 sequence is 14 residues long. V lost 7 bases and J 9 bases, leaving 22 bases between the germline ends. Germline lookup yields CDR1 MNHEY and CDR2 SVGEGT. CDR3 protein: CASTEVGAENGQYF. Here the CDR3 DNA reads TGTGCCAGCACCGAAGTCGGGGCAGAGAACGGGCAGTACTTC.

This clonotype showed up many times. The rearrangement joins TRBV30 to TRBJ2-3; TRBD1 matches at 9 bases. The V gene's germline CDR1 is GTSNPN and CDR2 SVGIG (reference sequence). There are 15 residues in the CDR3. J gave up 4 bases and V 1 base, and 6 bases lay outside the gene matches. This CDR3 is CAWSEWDRVADTQYF. In DNA, the CDR3 is TGTGCCTGGAGTGAGTGGGACAGGGTGGCAGATACGCAGTATTTT.

The chain employs TRBV5-1 and TRBJ2-7; 8 bases are a match to TRBD2. Per germline, CDR1 SGHRS and CDR2 YFSETQ. CDR3 size: 15 residues. Trimming at V came to 1 base and at J to 4 bases, leaving 7 bases not matched to a gene. The CDR3 bases are TGCGCCAGCAGCTTGACTAGCGGAGGGGTATACGAGCAGTACTTC. Its translation: CASSLTSGGVYEQYF.

With respect to this clonotype: One end of the junction varies from germline; a read error may be responsible. This sequence joins TRBV7-2 and TRBJ2-5; D is unclear. Germline V gene lookup returns CDR1 SGHTA and CDR2 FQGNSA. CDR3 length equals 14 residues. The CDR3 coding sequence is TGTGCCAGCAGCTATTTCAGAACCACAGAGACCCGGTACTTC. This gives the protein CASSYFRTTETRYF.

The rearrangement links TRBV30 to TRBJ1-1; 9 bases are a match to TRBD1. After removal of 1 base from V and 7 bases from J, the junction contained 7 bases not matched to a gene. Germline V CDR1 and CDR2: GTSNPN, SVGIG (reference sequence). The length of the CDR3 is 14 residues. DNA for the CDR3: TGTGCCTGGAGTGCCGGGACAGGGAGTAGTGAAGCTTTCTTT. It specifies CAWSAGTGSSEAFF.

As for this clonotype: This may stem from a read error, because a much larger clone lies one nucleotide away. The chain combines TRBV7-6 with TRBJ2-1; D is ambiguous. Germline lookup yields CDR1 SGHVS and CDR2 FNYEAQ. This CDR3 is built from 13 residues. V was pared by 1 base and J by 9 bases, with 10 bases between. DNA for the CDR3: TGTGCCAGCAGCTTAGGGTCGAGGCGTGAGCAGTTCTTC. As protein: CASSLGSRREQFF.

The rearrangement links TRBV7-9 to TRBJ1-1, with 7 nucleotides matching TRBD1. The V and J ends lost 3 bases and 5 bases, in that order; junction bases with no gene match: 3. The CDR3 is 13 residues long. Germline CDR1 SEHNR, CDR2 FQNEAQ (reference sequence). The CDR3 reads CASSFDRVTEAFF. The CDR3 DNA is TGTGCCAGCAGCTTCGACAGGGTGACTGAAGCTTTCTTT.

V and J are TRBV7-2 and TRBJ2-1; D gene ambiguous. Trimming took off 5 bases at V and 0 bases at J, with 11 bases between the two ends. This CDR3 spans 15 amino acids. Germline V gene data show CDR1 as SGHTA and CDR2 as FQGNSA. CDR3 nucleotides: TGTGCCAGCAGCCCCGACTTCCTCTCCTACAATGAGCAGTTCTTC. This translates into CASSPDFLSYNEQFF.

Ten or more counts support this clonotype. V gene TRBV4-1 combines with J gene TRBJ2-2, with TRBD2 matching over 9 bases. The CDR3 totals 16 residues. Germline V gives CDR1 MGHRA, CDR2 YSYEKL. V lost 4 bases, J lost 8 bases, and 11 bases stayed unmatched. The CDR3 DNA reads TGCGCCAGCAGCCGCATGACTAGCGGTAGGGCAGGGGAGCTGTTTTTT. It specifies CASSRMTSGRAGELFF.

This clonotype appeared many times. The V and J genes are TRBV12-3 or TRBV12-4 and TRBJ2-1; 7 bases align to TRBD2. This CDR3 is built from 17 residues. V shed 5 bases, J shed 2 bases, and the junction held 12 bases outside the gene matches. The DNA for the CDR3 is TGTGCCAGCAGTCAAAGACTAGCCGAAATCACCTACAATGAGCAGTTCTTC. Protein sequence: CASSQRLAEITYNEQFF.